The clone carrying this TCR beta chain was seen a few times. The repertoire was sequenced with immunoSEQ multiplex PCR; TCRdb's copy has only in-frame clones and lacks some. The sample lists 70,000 to 80,000 clones, 85% to 90% occurring once. The CDR3 is 15 amino acids. Trimming took off 0 bases at V and 0 bases at J, with 9 bases between the two ends. Per the germline V gene, CDR1 is GTSNPN and CDR2 is SVGIG (reference sequence). These data originate in a study of control samples from healthy donors and cancer patients. Sequenced sample: PBMCs. J is TRBJ1-5 and V is TRBV30; D gene uncertain. The sequence derives from a woman aged 60-75 years with head and neck cancer. CDR3 coding DNA: TGTGCCTGGAGTGTAGGAGTAACTAGCAATCAGCCCCAGCATTTT. Protein product: CAWSVGVTSNQPQHF.